The T cell receptor beta chain described here comes from a study of OX40 agonist ivuxolimab in advanced cancers. At the level of the whole study: Ivuxolimab, which targeted the costimulatory receptor OX40 (CD134), was an agonistic, fully human IgG2 monoclonal antibody. Peripheral TCRbeta sequencing was intended to test whether TCR sequence diversity was altered and clonal T-cell expansion was caused by ivuxolimab. A male proportion of 70% to 90% and a mean age of approximately 55 years, ranging from 23 to 79, were recorded for the dose-escalation cohort. Prior anti-PD-1, anti-PD-L1 or anti-CTLA-4 therapy was permitted, and about two fifths of dose-escalation patients had received checkpoint inhibitors. Partial responses occurred in three dose-escalation patients, of whom one had hepatocellular carcinoma and two had cutaneous melanoma. Among the 50 to 55 dose-escalation patients, around 19 had hepatocellular carcinoma, roughly 15 melanoma, 9 renal cell carcinoma and 9 head and neck cancer. The monotherapy dose-escalation portion (N ≈ 55 patients) of the phase I ivuxolimab trial is reported in the paper. Intravenous ivuxolimab was administered to patients every 2 weeks at six dose levels: 0.01, 0.1, 0.3, 1.5, 3 and 10 mg/kg.

The trial excluded patients who had a history of autoimmune disease or who were on systemic immunosuppression. In every dose cohort, peripheral blood was drawn for TCR sequencing at baseline, cycle 4 day 1, and cycle 7 day 1. The samples were drawn from a first-in-human, open-label, multicenter phase I dose-escalation trial of ivuxolimab. The trial enrolled adults with locally advanced or metastatic head and neck squamous cell, hepatocellular, melanoma or renal cell carcinoma. Before TCR sequencing, CD4+ T cells and CD8+ T cells were sorted from peripheral blood as separate populations. According to the germline V gene (reference sequence), CDR1 reads MNHEY and CDR2 reads SMNVEV. From cysteine to phenylalanine, the CDR3 is 16 amino acids long. Only the CDR3 region is kept as DNA, spanning 48 bases read in frame from base 1. V and J are trimmed by 2 bases and 3 bases, and the gene matches miss 3 bases of the junction.

For sequencing of the TCRbeta CDR3 region, genomic DNA was extracted from the sorted cells. The immunoSEQ Assay was used to sequence the TCRbeta CDR3 regions. What TCRdb holds here is the immuneACCESS table cut down to in-frame rearrangements. Part of the clones is not present; checked against another copy, under half of the missing clones reflect an unresolved V gene, and the others are unexplained. The sample contains 55,000 to 70,000 clones, about 85% of them found a single time. The top ten constitute approximately 4.7% of the sample. In regard to this clone: Its antigen is still unknown. Per-base qualities were not stored, and no clone one base away is much larger.

What the authors observed across the whole study: Low levels of normalized T-cell clonal expansion were also seen in some patients who did not respond. Antigen specificity was not determined for the clonally expanded peripheral T cells. Partial responders in the 0.1-3.0 mg/kg groups had among the lowest normalized peripheral clonal expansion, especially among CD8+ T cells. After ivuxolimab, more expanded clones were found on average in CD8+ T cells than in CD4+ T cells. At doses of 0.1 to 3.0 mg/kg, clonal expansion of both CD4+ and CD8+ T cells in blood was seen between baseline and week 6.

This clonotype originated in an adult with an advanced solid tumor such as melanoma, head and neck, liver or kidney cancer. The sequence is built from TRBV27 and TRBJ2-1, and TRBD2 aligns with 11 junction nucleotides. Sequences were derived from CD4+ or CD8+ T cells sorted from blood, sampled in a trial of the OX40 agonist ivuxolimab. The CDR3 region: CASSLVLAGGYNEQFF. The nucleotides are TGTGCCAGCAGTTTAGTCCTAGCGGGAGGCTACAATGAGCAGTTCTTC.